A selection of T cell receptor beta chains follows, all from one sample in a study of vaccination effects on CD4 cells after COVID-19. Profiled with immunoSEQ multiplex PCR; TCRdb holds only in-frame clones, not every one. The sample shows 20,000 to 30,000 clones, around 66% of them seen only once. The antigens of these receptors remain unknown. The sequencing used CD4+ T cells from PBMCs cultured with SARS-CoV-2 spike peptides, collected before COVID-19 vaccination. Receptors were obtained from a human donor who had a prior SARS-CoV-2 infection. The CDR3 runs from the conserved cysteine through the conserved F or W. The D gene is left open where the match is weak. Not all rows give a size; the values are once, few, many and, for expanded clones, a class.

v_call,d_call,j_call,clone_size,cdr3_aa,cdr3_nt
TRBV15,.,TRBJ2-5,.,CATSRDMGQETQYF,TGTGCCACCAGCAGAGATATGGGCCAAGAGACCCAGTACTTC
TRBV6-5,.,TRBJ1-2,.,CASSYSFDSTNYGYTF,TGTGCCAGCAGTTACTCGTTTGACAGCACAAACTATGGCTACACCTTC
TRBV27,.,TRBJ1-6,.,CASSRGNNSPLHF,TGTGCCAGCAGCCGGGGCAATAATTCACCCCTCCACTTT
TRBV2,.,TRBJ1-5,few,CASRARAGDANQPQHF,TGTGCCAGCAGGGCGAGGGCGGGGGATGCCAATCAGCCCCAGCATTTT
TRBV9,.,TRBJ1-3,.,CASSVGAGGGNTIYF,TGTGCCAGCAGCGTAGGAGCGGGCGGTGGAAACACCATATATTTT
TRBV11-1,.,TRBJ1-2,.,CASSFTGDVGYGYTF,TGTGCCAGCAGCTTCACAGGAGATGTTGGCTATGGCTACACCTTC
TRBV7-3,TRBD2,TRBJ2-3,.,CASSSAAGRAGDTQYF,TGTGCCAGCAGCTCGGCTGCCGGGAGGGCCGGGGATACGCAGTATTTT
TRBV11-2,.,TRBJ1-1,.,CASSLDWVGSNTEAFF,TGTGCCAGCAGCTTAGACTGGGTTGGCAGTAACACTGAAGCTTTCTTT
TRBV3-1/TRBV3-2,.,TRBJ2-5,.,CASSQVKGRETQYF,TGTGCCAGCAGCCAAGTTAAGGGGAGAGAGACCCAGTACTTC
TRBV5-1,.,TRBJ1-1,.,CASRAGQSGFNTEAFF,TGCGCCAGCAGGGCTGGCCAGTCGGGCTTCAACACTGAAGCTTTCTTT
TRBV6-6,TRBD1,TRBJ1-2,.,CASSSQDRVERGYTF,TGTGCCAGCAGTTCGCAAGACAGGGTCGAAAGGGGCTACACCTTC